The next 27 T cell receptor beta chains were all read from a single sample in a study of technical replicates of blood from a handful of donors. Sequencing used immunoSEQ multiplex PCR; TCRdb keeps in-frame clones, though not all of them. The table has approximately 73,000 clones, roughly 93% seen once. The source material was T cells isolated from PBMCs. All receptors derive from a human donor in good health.

The rearrangement joins TRBV10-3 to TRBJ1-1; 11 nucleotides agree with TRBD1. CDR1 ENHRY and CDR2 SYGVKD come from the germline V gene. The CDR3 length is 15 residues. With V trimmed by 7 bases and J by 4 bases, 8 bases remained unmatched. The DNA of the CDR3 is TGTGCCATCACGGGGACAGGGGGATTGGGCACTGAAGCTTTCTTT. Translating gives CAITGTGGLGTEAFF.

The chain is built from TRBV21-1 and TRBJ1-1; TRBD1 is taken as the D call from the table, unchecked against the DNA. TRBV21-1 is a pseudogene segment. The CDR3 spans 16 residues. The CDR3 DNA reads as TGTGCCAGCAGCTGGAGACCGGGACAGGGGTTTACTGAAGCTTTCTTT. This codes for CASSWRPGQGFTEAFF.

The CDR3 coding sequence is TGTGCCAGCAGCCAAGTATTTGCGGGGGAAGCGGGGGGGCCTGAAGATACGCAGTATTTT. This translates into CASSQVFAGEAGGPEDTQYF. J is TRBJ2-3 and V is TRBV4-2; 10 bases match TRBD2. Germline V gene sequence: CDR1 LGHNA, CDR2 YNFKEQ. The CDR3 has 20 amino acids. Germline trimming cut 1 base from V and 5 bases from J; bases unmatched to any gene: 18.

The chain links TRBV4-1 to TRBJ1-2, with 7 bases aligning to TRBD1. V dropped 2 bases and J dropped 6; count of bases not matched to a gene: 12. The CDR3 has 16 residues. Germline loops: CDR1 MGHRA, CDR2 YSYEKL. The CDR3 coding sequence is TGCGCCAGCAGCCAATCGGCGATGCGGACAGGAGATGGCTACACCTTC. The encoded protein is CASSQSAMRTGDGYTF.

The V gene is TRBV5-1, the J gene TRBJ2-4, with unresolved D. CDR3 length equals 13 residues. Trimming pared 7 bases from V and 5 bases from J, leaving 13 bases between. Germline assignment: CDR1 SGHRS and CDR2 YFSETQ. The CDR3 protein is CASRQAPQNIQYF. CDR3 nucleotide sequence: TGCGCCAGCCGACAAGCCCCGCAAAACATTCAGTACTTC.

The gene calls are TRBV6-1 and TRBJ1-5; D may be TRBD1 (6 bases). Germline CDR1 and CDR2: MNHNS and SASEGT. The CDR3 loop spans 14 amino acids. Between the trimmed V and J ends, which lost 7 bases and 4 bases, there was a span of 14 bases. CDR3 region: CASNSRGPNQPQHF. CDR3 sequence (DNA): TGTGCCAGCAATAGCAGGGGACCAAATCAGCCCCAGCATTTT.

The V gene is TRBV7-2, the J gene TRBJ2-5, with D perhaps TRBD1 (5 bases). Germline CDR1 is SGHTA and CDR2 is FQGNSA. Deletions cut 5 bases from V and 2 bases from J, with 15 bases between. The CDR3 totals 15 residues. CDR3 in amino acids: CASSLLARAQETQYF. The CDR3 region has the DNA TGTGCCAGCAGCCTCCTGGCCAGGGCACAAGAGACCCAGTACTTC.

The chain uses TRBV7-9 and TRBJ1-3; D not certain. The CDR3 spans 13 residues. V dropped 8 bases and J dropped 0 bases, with 8 bases sitting between them. CDR1 SEHNR and CDR2 FQNEAQ come from the germline V gene (reference sequence). The CDR3 protein is CASPGGSGNTIYF. Written as DNA, the CDR3 is TGTGCCAGCCCAGGAGGCTCTGGAAACACCATATATTTT.

Written as DNA, the CDR3 is TGTGCCAGCAGCCGAGATCTTCGGGGAAACACCATATATTTT. It is translated as CASSRDLRGNTIYF. This chain links TRBV14 with TRBJ1-3; no reliable D call. The CDR3 sequence is 14 residues long. Germline-derived CDR1 and CDR2 are SGHDN and FVKESK. Trimming took off 4 bases at V and 4 bases at J, with 11 bases between the two ends.

The chain carries TRBV5-4 and TRBJ1-3; no definite D call. Germline CDR1 reads SGHNT; CDR2 reads YYREEE (reference sequence). The CDR3 loop spans 16 amino acids. V was pared by 4 bases and J by 0 bases, with 14 bases between. In DNA form, the CDR3 reads TGTGCCAGCAGCACCGCAGGCGAATTCTCTGGAAACACCATATATTTT. This translates into CASSTAGEFSGNTIYF.

The J gene is TRBJ2-5, the V gene TRBV5-1; D not resolved. The CDR3 extends over 14 amino acids. Per germline, CDR1 SGHRS and CDR2 YFSETQ. Trimming removed 1 base at V and 5 bases at J, with 12 bases between. The CDR3 sequence is CASSLQEFRETQYF. The CDR3 DNA reads as TGCGCCAGCAGCTTGCAGGAATTTCGGGAGACCCAGTACTTC.

The rearrangement joins TRBV4-1 to TRBJ2-7, with a weak D call TRBD1 (5 bases). This CDR3 is built from 15 residues. V lost 3 bases and J lost 3, with 15 bases in between. CDR1 MGHRA and CDR2 YSYEKL come from the germline V gene. The DNA of the CDR3 is TGCGCCAGCAGCCAGCAAGGAAGGGGCAACTACGAGCAGTACTTC. It translates to CASSQQGRGNYEQYF.

The chain employs TRBV27 and TRBJ2-1; TRBD2 agrees at 13 bases. The CDR3 is 18 residues long. J gave up 3 bases and V 3 bases, and 8 bases lay outside the gene matches. Per germline, CDR1 MNHEY and CDR2 SMNVEV (reference sequence). The CDR3 sequence: CASSFPGLAGSNYNEQFF. CDR3 nucleotide sequence: TGTGCCAGCAGTTTCCCGGGACTAGCGGGAAGTAACTACAATGAGCAGTTCTTC.

The chain employs TRBV6-5 and TRBJ2-7; no firm D call. This CDR3 comprises 13 residues. Trimming pared 0 bases from V and 3 bases from J, leaving 6 bases between. The germline gives CDR1 MNHEY, CDR2 SVGAGI. The CDR3 region has the DNA TGTGCCAGCAGTTACTCCGGGTTCTACGAGCAGTACTTC. Its protein product is CASSYSGFYEQYF.

The V and J genes are TRBV5-1 and TRBJ2-1, with unresolved D. The germline gives CDR1 SGHRS, CDR2 YFSETQ. V shed 2 bases and J shed 0 bases, with 12 bases lying between them. CDR3 length: 16 residues. The CDR3 nucleotides read TGCGCCAGCAGCTTCCGATTTGGTAGCTCCTACAATGAGCAGTTCTTC. Its protein product is CASSFRFGSSYNEQFF.

To note about this clone: Sequence at one end of the junction differs from germline and may be a read error. This chain links TRBV10-3 with TRBJ2-5, with TRBD2 identical over 8 bases. Germline V gene lookup returns CDR1 ENHRY and CDR2 SYGVKD. This CDR3 contains 15 residues. The CDR3 region has the DNA TGTGCCATCAGGGAGTCACTAGCGGACACAGAGACCCAGTACTTC. Translation gives CAIRESLADTETQYF.

The CDR3 sequence: CASSLGGQGTDTQYF. The CDR3 nucleotides are TGTGCCAGCAGCTTAGGAGGACAGGGTACGGATACGCAGTATTTT. The chain employs TRBV7-3 and TRBJ2-3; TRBD1 matches at 8 bases. The ends lost 2 bases at V and 6 bases at J; junction bases unmatched: 7. The CDR3 totals 15 residues. Germline lookup yields CDR1 SGHTA and CDR2 FQGTGA.

CDR3 region: CASSSWFRGYFANYGYTF. As DNA, the CDR3 is TGTGCCAGCAGTTCCTGGTTCCGGGGATACTTTGCCAACTATGGCTACACCTTC. The chain carries TRBV28 and TRBJ1-2; D gene ambiguous. There are 18 residues in the CDR3. V was pared by 4 bases and J by 2 bases, with 23 bases between. Germline CDR1 reads MDHEN; CDR2 reads SYDVKM.

This clone was recorded only once. The V and J genes are TRBV27 and TRBJ1-1, with 8 bases matching TRBD1. V gave up 6 bases and J gave up 1 base; unmatched junction bases: 7. Germline-derived CDR1 and CDR2 are MNHEY and SMNVEV (reference sequence). This CDR3 comprises 15 residues. Written as DNA, the CDR3 is TGTGCCAGCAGCCCCCGGACAGGGAAGAACACTGAAGCTTTCTTT. The encoded protein is CASSPRTGKNTEAFF.

The chain employs TRBV15 and TRBJ2-7; TRBD1 agrees at 11 bases. V was clipped by 1 base and J by 3 bases; unmatched bases: 2. Germline assignment: CDR1 LNHNV and CDR2 YYDKDF (reference sequence). The length of the CDR3 is 15 residues. DNA for the CDR3: TGTGCCACCAGCAGAGGGACAGGGGGCGGCTACGAGCAGTACTTC. Amino acids: CATSRGTGGGYEQYF.

V gene TRBV4-1 combines with J gene TRBJ2-3, with D perhaps matching TRBD2 (5 bases). The germline CDR1 and CDR2 sequences are MGHRA and YSYEKL. V was shortened by 0 bases and J by 3 bases, with 13 bases between the two germline ends. The CDR3 contains 16 residues. The CDR3 is CASSQEAVRGTDTQYF. DNA for the CDR3: TGCGCCAGCAGCCAAGAGGCCGTAAGAGGGACAGATACGCAGTATTTT.

The chain employs TRBV20-1 and TRBJ2-7; D perhaps matches TRBD2 (6 bases). Trimming removed 5 bases at V and 8 bases at J, with 10 bases between. The V gene's germline CDR1 is DFQATT and CDR2 SNEGSKA (reference sequence). This CDR3 is 10 amino acids long. The DNA of the CDR3 is TGCAGTGCTCGACTAGTAAAGCAGTACTTC. It encodes CSARLVKQYF.

The rearrangement joins TRBV28 to TRBJ1-4; D is ambiguous. CDR3 length: 15 residues. V lost 3 bases and J lost 0, with 8 bases in between. The V gene's germline CDR1 is MDHEN and CDR2 SYDVKM. Here the CDR3 DNA reads TGTGCCAGCAGTTTGCGTACTGCAACTAATGAAAAACTGTTTTTT. It codes for CASSLRTATNEKLFF.

This clone showed up just once. The chain combines TRBV2 with TRBJ1-5; a possible D gene is TRBD1 (6 bases). Germline V gene sequence: CDR1 SNHLY, CDR2 FYNNEI. CDR3 length: 13 amino acids. V lost 4 bases, J lost 2 bases, and 6 bases lay in between. Here the CDR3 DNA reads TGTGCCAGCAGTGGGACAGGCAATCAGCCCCAGCATTTT. Its translation is CASSGTGNQPQHF.

V and J are TRBV27 and TRBJ1-4; 9 bases line up with TRBD1. V dropped 7 bases and J dropped 4; count of bases not matched to a gene: 13. The germline gives CDR1 MNHEY, CDR2 SMNVEV (reference sequence). This CDR3 region has 17 residues. CDR3 protein: CASKPWTGEMGNEKLFF. DNA of the CDR3: TGTGCCAGCAAGCCTTGGACAGGGGAAATGGGTAATGAAAAACTGTTTTTT. Complete variable domain (other parts from reference TRBV27 and TRBJ1-4): EAQVTQNPRYLITVTGKKLTVTCSQNMNHEYMSWYRQDPGLGLRQIYYSMNVEVTDKGDVPEGYKVSRKEKRNFPLILESPSPNQTSLYFCASKPWTGEMGNEKLFFGSGTQLSVL.

The rearrangement joins TRBV11-3 to TRBJ2-5; the D gene is possibly TRBD2 (5 bases). This CDR3 region has 14 residues. V was pared by 2 bases and J by 5 bases, with 12 bases between. CDR1 and CDR2 (germline): SGHNT, YENEEA. The CDR3 spells CASSLITGWETQYF. The CDR3 DNA reads as TGTGCCAGCAGCTTAATAACGGGGTGGGAGACCCAGTACTTC.

The chain has TRBV18 and TRBJ2-7, with 7 bases aligning to TRBD1. Germline CDR1 reads KGHSH; CDR2 reads LQKENI. The CDR3 runs to 15 residues. With 3 bases clipped from V and 0 bases from J, the junction kept 5 bases outside the gene matches. CDR3 residues: CASSPGRGSSYEQYF. For the CDR3, the DNA is TGTGCCAGCTCACCGGGCAGGGGGAGCTCCTACGAGCAGTACTTC.